One and the same sample provided the 4 T cell receptor beta chains below, sequenced in a study of long-term antiretroviral therapy in people with HIV. Researchers report immunoSEQ v3.0 was run at survey level. Sequenced by immunoSEQ multiplex PCR; TCRdb stores in-frame clones only, minus some. The sample records 11,000 to 15,000 clones, under 80% being singletons. The input for sequencing was unsorted PBMCs, taken 3.1 years after starting antiretroviral therapy. These receptors were collected from a man aged 40-55 years with HIV.

The V call is TRBV5-5, the J call TRBJ1-5; D perhaps matches TRBD1 (5 bases). CDR1 and CDR2 (germline): SGHKS, YYEKEE (reference sequence). CDR3 length: 15 amino acids. V lost 0 bases to trimming and J lost 0 bases, with 7 bases between them. CDR3: CASSLGTLSNQPQHF. CDR3 sequence (DNA): TGTGCCAGCAGCTTGGGGACACTTAGCAATCAGCCCCAGCATTTT.

The V and J genes are TRBV23-1 and TRBJ2-7; weak D call: TRBD2 (5 bases). TRBV23-1 is treated as an ORF (open reading frame) with a function not yet certain. The V and J ends lost 2 bases and 6 bases respectively, with 17 bases between them. The CDR3 totals 15 residues. DNA for the CDR3: TGCGCCAGCAGTCAACGTTTCAGGAGGCTGGGCGAGCAGTACTTC. Residues: CASSQRFRRLGEQYF.

J is TRBJ1-1 and V is TRBV7-9, with D possibly matching TRBD1 (6 bases). Between the trimmed V and J ends, which lost 1 base and 0 bases, there was a span of 12 bases. The CDR3 spans 16 residues. CDR1 and CDR2 from the germline V gene are SEHNR and FQNEAQ (reference sequence). The DNA of the CDR3 is TGTGCCAGCAGCTTAGTGCAGGGGTCCTTGAACACTGAAGCTTTCTTT. This codes for CASSLVQGSLNTEAFF.

This chain uses TRBV5-1 with TRBJ1-2; D gene uncertain. The CDR3 extends over 16 amino acids. Deletions cut 0 bases from V and 0 bases from J, with 12 bases between. Germline V lookup: CDR1 SGHRS, CDR2 YFSETQ. Here the CDR3 reads CASSLGIGRANYGYTF. CDR3 DNA: TGCGCCAGCAGCTTGGGCATCGGGCGGGCTAACTATGGCTACACCTTC.